This T cell receptor (beta chain) was sequenced in a study of T cell responses to AZD1222 COVID-19 vaccine. The method was immunoSEQ multiplex PCR; TCRdb's version includes in-frame clones alone and lacks a portion of them. The table has more than 95,000 clones, roughly 89% seen once. This clone was found a few times. The CDR3 covers 13 residues. The V end lost 2 bases, the J end lost 1 base, and 6 bases lay between the germline ends. The V gene's germline CDR1 is SGHNT and CDR2 YYREEE (reference sequence). The input for sequencing was peripheral blood, taken on day 0 of MenACWY control vaccination. This TCR was recovered from an adult in good health. This chain joins TRBV5-4 and TRBJ1-1; D unclear. CDR3 loop: CASSLQRNTEAFF. The DNA for the CDR3 is TGTGCCAGCAGCTTACAGAGGAACACTGAAGCTTTCTTT.